Presented here are 14 T cell receptor beta chains from one specimen sequenced in a study of siplizumab effects on memory and regulatory T cells. The table came from immunoSEQ multiplex PCR; TCRdb's copy has only in-frame clones and leaves some out. There are about 50,000 clones in the sample; about 93% occur only once, and approximately 17% lies in the top ten. Sequencing was carried out using CD8+ T cells sorted from blood. Receptors originate from a human donor in good health.

The chain recombines TRBV19 with TRBJ2-7; D is undetermined. The CDR3 is made up of 15 amino acids. Germline values: CDR1 LNHDA, CDR2 SQIVND (reference sequence). V lost 8 bases and J lost 2, with 19 bases in between. As DNA, the CDR3 is TGTGCCAGTTCACCCGACCCTAGTTACCCCTACGAGCAGTACTTC. Its translation: CASSPDPSYPYEQYF.

The chain combines TRBV7-2 with TRBJ2-3; 11 bases agree with TRBD2. V shed 3 bases and J 4 bases; nucleotides not matched to a gene: 15. The CDR3 sequence is 19 residues long. Germline loops: CDR1 SGHTA, CDR2 FQGNSA. CDR3 nucleotides: TGTGCCAGCAGCTTGGCCGGGTTAGCGGGAGGGCCTCTGCCAGATACGCAGTATTTT. As protein: CASSLAGLAGGPLPDTQYF.

The genes are TRBV19 and TRBJ2-7; TRBD2 is a possible D gene (5 bases). V was trimmed by 3 bases and J by 0 bases, leaving 9 bases between them. This CDR3 comprises 14 residues. Germline V gene sequence: CDR1 LNHDA, CDR2 SQIVND (reference sequence). CDR3 sequence: CASSMDRDSYEQYF. CDR3 in DNA: TGTGCCAGTAGTATGGATCGGGACTCCTACGAGCAGTACTTC.

V usage is TRBV6-1 and J usage is TRBJ2-7; D gene ambiguous. The germline V gene encodes CDR1 MNHNS and CDR2 SASEGT. The CDR3 is 10 amino acids. V lost 6 bases and J 3 bases, leaving 3 bases between the germline ends. CDR3 sequence reads: CASRGYEQYF. The CDR3 DNA follows: TGTGCCAGCAGGGGCTACGAGCAGTACTTC.

Here the CDR3 reads CASSPLMGDDYYEQYF. For the CDR3, the DNA is TGTGCCAGCAGCCCCCTCATGGGCGACGACTACTACGAGCAGTACTTC. The chain recombines TRBV28 with TRBJ2-7; possible D gene TRBD2, 5 bases. The germline gives CDR1 MDHEN, CDR2 SYDVKM. The CDR3 covers 16 residues. Trimming took 6 bases from V and 3 from J, leaving 21 bases between them.

The rearrangement joins TRBV2 to TRBJ2-1; 11 bases fit TRBD1. CDR1 and CDR2 (germline): SNHLY, FYNNEI. The V and J ends lost 3 bases and 7 bases, in that order; junction bases with no gene match: 2. The CDR3 contains 14 residues. For the CDR3, the DNA is TGTGCCAGCAGTGAGGGACAGGGGGAAAATGAGCAGTTCTTC. Protein product: CASSEGQGENEQFF.

The chain carries TRBV28 and TRBJ2-2; 15 bases line up with TRBD2. The CDR3 is made up of 24 amino acids. Trimming took 5 bases from V and 8 from J; bases not matched to a gene: 30. Germline V gives CDR1 MDHEN, CDR2 SYDVKM. This CDR3 reads CASSRSRYRGLRTSGRVGLGELFF. The CDR3 DNA reads TGTGCCAGCAGTCGCTCCCGTTACAGGGGGCTTAGGACTAGCGGGAGGGTCGGATTGGGGGAGCTGTTTTTT.

This clone has just one count. The chain is built from TRBV19 and TRBJ2-7; the D is unclear. Germline V gene lookup returns CDR1 LNHDA and CDR2 SQIVND (reference sequence). The CDR3 is made up of 15 amino acids. V lost 11 bases and J 1 base, leaving 21 bases between the germline ends. The CDR3 region is CASSYGFFASYEQYF. The CDR3 bases are TGTGCCTCCTCCTACGGGTTTTTTGCGTCCTACGAGCAGTACTTC.

The chain joins TRBV9 to TRBJ1-1, with 7 bases lining up with TRBD1. The germline CDR1 and CDR2 sequences are SGDLS and YYNGEE. The CDR3 runs 16 residues. V gave up 0 bases and J gave up 4 bases; unmatched junction bases: 9. In DNA form, the CDR3 reads TGTGCCAGCAGCGTAGTGGAGGGGGCATTGAGCACTGAAGCTTTCTTT. Translation: CASSVVEGALSTEAFF.

This chain joins TRBV27 and TRBJ2-5; D gene ambiguous. The CDR3 is made up of 13 amino acids. Germline lookup yields CDR1 MNHEY and CDR2 SMNVEV (reference sequence). Trimming removed 4 bases from V and 1 base from J, with 7 bases in between. The CDR3 spells CASSSNPQETQYF. The CDR3 nucleotides are TGTGCCAGCAGTTCCAATCCCCAAGAGACCCAGTACTTC.

This clone was seen a few times. V is TRBV2 and J is TRBJ2-2, with D unresolved. V was cut by 2 bases and J by 1 base, with 8 bases left in between. Per the germline V gene, CDR1 is SNHLY and CDR2 is FYNNEI. The CDR3 totals 15 residues. CDR3 loop: CASSEYSKNTGELFF. CDR3 nucleotide sequence: TGTGCCAGCAGTGAATATTCTAAGAACACCGGGGAGCTGTTTTTT.

This chain uses TRBV9 with TRBJ1-5; D is unresolved. The V and J ends lost 0 bases and 1 base respectively, with 14 bases between them. Germline CDR1 SGDLS, CDR2 YYNGEE. The CDR3 covers 17 residues. The CDR3 region has the DNA TGTGCCAGCAGCGTAGCTACGTACCGAAAGAGCAATCAGCCCCAGCATTTT. Its translation: CASSVATYRKSNQPQHF.

The chain employs TRBV11-2 and TRBJ1-2; tentatively, D is TRBD1 (5 bases). CDR1 SGHAT and CDR2 FQNNGV come from the germline V gene. This CDR3 is 16 amino acids long. V lost 4 bases and J 0 bases, leaving 15 bases between the germline ends. The chain's CDR3 is CASSSTGTEANYGYTF. In nucleotides, the CDR3 is TGTGCCAGCAGCTCCACCGGGACGGAAGCTAACTATGGCTACACCTTC.

This chain uses TRBV6-5 with TRBJ2-2; 8 nucleotides match TRBD1. Germline CDR1 and CDR2: MNHEY and SVGAGI. The CDR3 extends over 15 amino acids. With 6 bases clipped from V and 1 base from J, the junction kept 4 bases outside the gene matches. The CDR3 spells CASSPGTGNTGELFF. CDR3 coding DNA: TGTGCCAGCAGCCCCGGGACAGGGAACACCGGGGAGCTGTTTTTT.